Listed below are T cell receptor beta chains from one sample, sequenced in a study of blood T cells in healthy people across ages. One entry per CDR3 protein, called by TCRdb with MiXCR from the 5' RACE reads. Of roughly 2 million distinct CDR3 sequences listed, roughly 52% were seen once; the top ten hold roughly 2%. The sample comprised blood. These TCRs come from a woman in her 40s in good health. The CDR3 runs from the conserved cysteine through the conserved F or W. A D gene is named only where the DNA matches it firmly. The listing skips clone size in some rows; elsewhere it reads once, few, many or a size class.

>.|TRBV20-1|.|TRBJ2-1
TGCAGTGCTAGAGGGCCGATGAAGATGGCCTTTGGTGAGCAGTTCTTC
CSARGPMKMAFGEQFF
>.|TRBV15|.|TRBJ2-7
TGTGCCACCAGCAGTGGGACCAACTACGAGCAGTACTTC
CATSSGTNYEQYF
>few|TRBV11-2|.|TRBJ2-5
TGTGCCAGCAGCTTAGATCTTGGGGCCGTGGTGACCCAGTACTTC
CASSLDLGAVVTQYF
>.|TRBV28|TRBD1|TRBJ2-7
TGTGCCAGCAGTTTACACTCGACAGGGAAAAGCTACGAGCAGTACTTC
CASSLHSTGKSYEQYF
>.|TRBV12-3/TRBV12-4|TRBD2|TRBJ2-3
TGTGCCAGCAGTCACCTGGGACTAGCGGGGCCAGATACGCAGTATTTT
CASSHLGLAGPDTQYF
>.|TRBV20-1|.|TRBJ2-1
TGCAGTGCTAGAGGACAGGCGGCCTACAATGAGCTGTTCTTC
CSARGQAAYNELFF
>.|TRBV12-3/TRBV12-4|.|TRBJ2-5
TGTGCCAGCAGTCCCCCGGGACGGCTGCAAGAGACCCAGTACTTC
CASSPPGRLQETQYF
>.|TRBV4-1|.|TRBJ2-7
TGCGCCAGCAGCCAAGATAGAGGCAACAGCCTCTACGAGCAGTACTTC
CASSQDRGNSLYEQYF
>.|TRBV5-1|.|TRBJ2-7
TGCGCCAGCAGCCCCCTTCCCGGAACCTACAATGAGCAGTACTTC
CASSPLPGTYNEQYF
>once|TRBV5-6|TRBD1|TRBJ1-5
TGTGCCAGCAGCTCGCTTAACAGGGGTGGGCAGCCCCAGCATTTT
CASSSLNRGGQPQHF
>few|TRBV29-1|.|TRBJ1-2
TGCAGCGTTGAGAGGGTCGGGGGCTATGGCTACACCTTC
CSVERVGGYGYTF
>few|TRBV27|.|TRBJ1-4
TGTGCCAGCAGTTTGAGACAGGACCTAAATGAAAAACTGTTTTTT
CASSLRQDLNEKLFF
>few|TRBV15|.|TRBJ1-2
TGTGCCACCAGCAGAGAGCCGCAGATCTATGGCTACACCTTC
CATSREPQIYGYTF
>.|TRBV5-1|TRBD1|TRBJ2-1
TGCGCCAGCAGTTGGACAGGGGGCCATGAGCAGTTCTTC
CASSWTGGHEQFF
>.|TRBV5-6|.|TRBJ2-7
TGTGCCAGCAGCCGGACCGACCTGGACAGCTCCTACGAGCAGTACTTC
CASSRTDLDSSYEQYF
>few|TRBV3-1|TRBD2|TRBJ2-5
TGTGCCAGCAGCCAAAAACTAGCGGGGGGCCTTAATGAGCAGTACTTC
CASSQKLAGGLNEQYF
>few|TRBV29-1|.|TRBJ2-6
TGCAGCGTTTCTGGGGGCTCTGGGGCCAACGTCCTGACTTTC
CSVSGGSGANVLTF
>.|TRBV7-2|TRBD2|TRBJ2-5
TGTGCCAGCAGCGTAGGCGGGGGTAAAGAGACCCAGTACTTC
CASSVGGGKETQYF
>.|TRBV12-3/TRBV12-4|.|TRBJ2-5
TGTGCCAGCAGTTTCCGGGTAGAGGGAGAGACCCAGTACTTC
CASSFRVEGETQYF
>.|TRBV7-2|TRBD1|TRBJ1-1
TGTGCCAGCAGCGCGCAGGGGGCAGGTGAAGCTTTCTTT
CASSAQGAGEAFF
>few|TRBV7-9|.|TRBJ1-6
TGTGCCAGCAGCCGGGACTTAGGGAATTCACCCCTCCACTTT
CASSRDLGNSPLHF
>.|TRBV7-2|TRBD1|TRBJ2-7
TGTGCCAGCAGCCACTCTACGCAGGGGGCTTACGAGCAGTACTTC
CASSHSTQGAYEQYF
>once|TRBV20-1|.|TRBJ2-3
TGCAGTGCTAGAGAAAGGGGGGGCAGGGATACGCAGTATTTT
CSARERGGRDTQYF
>few|TRBV29-1|TRBD2|TRBJ2-5
TGCAGCGGAGAGACTAGCCCTCAAGAGACCCAGTACTTC
CSGETSPQETQYF
>.|TRBV25-1|TRBD1|TRBJ1-6
TGTGCCAGTACCAGGGGGACAGATAATTCACCCCTCCACTTT
CASTRGTDNSPLHF
>few|TRBV12-3/TRBV12-4|.|TRBJ1-6
TGTGCCAGCAGTTTAAGTAGGAGCTCCTATAATTCACCCCTCCACTTT
CASSLSRSSYNSPLHF
>.|TRBV7-9|.|TRBJ1-1
TGTGCCAGCAGCTTAAAATCCCTAGAAGCTTTCTTT
CASSLKSLEAFF
>.|TRBV9|.|TRBJ2-3
TGTGCCAGCAGCACCCTGACGTTGGATACGCAGTATTTT
CASSTLTLDTQYF
>.|TRBV7-6|TRBD2|TRBJ2-1
TGTGCCAGCAGCTTAAAGGGGAGCAGAAGCGGGGGATCCTACAATGAGCAGTTCTTC
CASSLKGSRSGGSYNEQFF
>few|TRBV7-9|.|TRBJ1-5
TGTGCCAGCAGCGAATCCAGGGACAGCAATCAGCCCCAGCATTTT
CASSESRDSNQPQHF
>few|TRBV20-1|TRBD1|TRBJ2-7
TGCAGTGCTCCCACAGGGGCCTCCTACGAGCAGTACTTC
CSAPTGASYEQYF
>.|TRBV3-1|TRBD2|TRBJ2-1
TGTGCCAGCAGCCAAGTGAGACTAGCGGAAAACAATGAGCAGTTCTTC
CASSQVRLAENNEQFF
>few|TRBV6-5|.|TRBJ1-2
TGTGCCAGCACCGGCGGGCCCGCTCAGAGCTATGGCTACACCTTC
CASTGGPAQSYGYTF
>once|TRBV15|TRBD1|TRBJ1-2
TGTGCCACCAGCAGAGAAACAGGGGGAAAGGGCTACACCTTC
CATSRETGGKGYTF
>many|TRBV28|.|TRBJ2-5
TGTGCCAGCAGCTTACAGCAAGAGACCCAGTACTTC
CASSLQQETQYF
>.|TRBV12-3/TRBV12-4|TRBD1|TRBJ2-7
TGTGCCAGCAGTTTAGGCGGACAGGTTGCCGAGCAGTACTTC
CASSLGGQVAEQYF
>.|TRBV28|TRBD1|TRBJ2-5
TGTGCCAGCAGAGAGACAGGGGCGGAGACCCAGTACTTC
CASRETGAETQYF
>.|TRBV7-2|.|TRBJ1-2
TGTGCCAGCAGCTTAGAGGGATTAGCTAACTATGGCTACACCTTC
CASSLEGLANYGYTF
>.|TRBV3-1|.|TRBJ1-5
TGTGCCAGCAGCCAAGATCGGGCGAGGCCCCAGCATTTT
CASSQDRARPQHF
>.|TRBV4-1|TRBD1|TRBJ1-4
TGCGCCAGCAGCCAAGAACGTCCCCGGGACAGACTCCGCGTTGGAAATGAAAAACTGTTTTTT
CASSQERPRDRLRVGNEKLFF
>.|TRBV20-1|.|TRBJ1-6
TGCAGTGTTGCGGTTCAGGCTTCACCCCTCCACTTT
CSVAVQASPLHF
>few|TRBV12-3/TRBV12-4|.|TRBJ2-3
TGTGCCAGCAGTTTACAGGGAGTAGATACGCAGTATTTT
CASSLQGVDTQYF
>.|TRBV20-1|.|TRBJ2-7
TGCTCCCCGGGGGGCATCTCCTACGAGCAGTACTTC
CSPGGISYEQYF
>.|TRBV4-2|TRBD1|TRBJ1-6
TGTGCCAGCAGCCAACGGGAAGGGGGCTCGAATTCACCCCTCCACTTT
CASSQREGGSNSPLHF
>few|TRBV6-6|.|TRBJ2-1
TGTGCCAGCAGTTACAGCCAGGGAGTGTCAAATGAGCAGTTCTTC
CASSYSQGVSNEQFF
>few|TRBV28|.|TRBJ2-5
TGTGCCAGCAGTTTAGAAGTCGGGGGCCGAGAGACCCAGTACTTC
CASSLEVGGRETQYF
>few|TRBV28|.|TRBJ2-5
TGTGCCAGCAGTTTATTATTCATCTTTGAGACCCAGTACTTC
CASSLLFIFETQYF
>.|TRBV5-6|TRBD1|TRBJ2-7
TGTGCCAGCAGATGGACAGGGGGCGGGAACGAGCAGTACTTC
CASRWTGGGNEQYF
>.|TRBV13|.|TRBJ2-4
TGTGCCAGCAGCTTAGGAGGTGTTAGCGGCATTCAGTACTTC
CASSLGGVSGIQYF
>.|TRBV28|.|TRBJ1-2
TGTGCCAGCAGTTTAACCCCCGGAGGCTACACCTTC
CASSLTPGGYTF
>.|TRBV6-5|TRBD1|TRBJ2-7
TGTGCCAGCAGTCGGACAGGGGCCCACGAGCAGTACTTC
CASSRTGAHEQYF
>few|TRBV7-2|TRBD2|TRBJ2-1
TGTGCCAGCAGCTGGACTAGCGGGGAGTACAATGAGCAGTTCTTC
CASSWTSGEYNEQFF
>.|TRBV7-8|.|TRBJ2-3
TGTGCCAGCAGCTTAGGCTTAGGCAGCGGATGGGGAAATACGCAGTATTTT
CASSLGLGSGWGNTQYF
>.|TRBV29-1|.|TRBJ2-5
TGCAGCGTTGATCGGGGTATGGCCCAGTACTTC
CSVDRGMAQYF
>.|TRBV7-2|.|TRBJ2-3
TGTGCCAGCAAGCTTATCGGGGGGCAGGATACGCGGTATTTT
CASKLIGGQDTRYF
>.|TRBV7-2|.|TRBJ1-5
TGTGCCAGCAGCCTCCGGGGGGGCGAACAGCCCCAGCATTTT
CASSLRGGEQPQHF
>few|TRBV15|.|TRBJ1-2
TGTGCCACCAGCTCCGGGACCTCCCTTAAGGGCTACACCTTC
CATSSGTSLKGYTF
>.|TRBV4-3|.|TRBJ1-1
TGCGCCAGCAGCCACAAGGTCATGAACACTGAAGCTTTCTTT
CASSHKVMNTEAFF
>few|TRBV7-3|.|TRBJ2-3
TGTGCCAGCAGCAACTATGGGACAGATACGCAGTATTTT
CASSNYGTDTQYF